The source of this TCR beta chain is a study of T cells in localized non-small cell lung cancer. The study's findings and limits: Uninvolved adjacent lung showed the highest T cell clonality, exceeding tumor.

Regarding this clone: The antigen remains unidentified.

CDR1 is LGHNA and CDR2 is YNFKEQ in the germline V gene. CDR3 length: 18 amino acids. V was cut by 4 bases and J by 1 base, with 19 bases left in between. Sequencing was performed with immunoSEQ multiplex PCR; in TCRdb, only in-frame clones are kept and a portion is missing. The table shows 100,000 to 150,000 clones, with around 89% occurring only once. The rearrangement links TRBV4-2 to TRBJ2-2; tentatively, D is TRBD2 (6 bases). The input for sequencing was peripheral blood, taken before any cancer treatment. The clonotype comes from a female donor older than 55 with stage I lung adenocarcinoma. This CDR3 reads CASSRPVGGAMNTGELFF. DNA for the CDR3: TGTGCCAGCAGCCGCCCCGTGGGGGGAGCCATGAACACCGGGGAGCTGTTTTTT.